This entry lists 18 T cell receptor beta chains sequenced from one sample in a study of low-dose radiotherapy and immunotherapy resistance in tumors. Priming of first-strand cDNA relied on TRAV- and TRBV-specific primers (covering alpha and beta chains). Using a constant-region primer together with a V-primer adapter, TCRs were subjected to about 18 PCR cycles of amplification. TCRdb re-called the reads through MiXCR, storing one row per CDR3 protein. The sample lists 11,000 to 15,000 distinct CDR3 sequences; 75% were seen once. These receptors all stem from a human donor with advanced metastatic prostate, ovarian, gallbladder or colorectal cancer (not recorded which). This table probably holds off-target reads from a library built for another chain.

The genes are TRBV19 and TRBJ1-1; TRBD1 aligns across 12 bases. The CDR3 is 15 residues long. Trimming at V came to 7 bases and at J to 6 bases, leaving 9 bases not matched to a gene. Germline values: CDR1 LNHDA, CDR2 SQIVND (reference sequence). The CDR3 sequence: CASIALGTGGSEAFF. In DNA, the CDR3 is TGTGCCAGTATCGCTTTGGGGACAGGGGGCTCTGAAGCTTTCTTT. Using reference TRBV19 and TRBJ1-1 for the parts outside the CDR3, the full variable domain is DGGITQSPKYLFRKEGQNVTLSCEQNLNHDAMYWYRQDPGQGLRLIYYSQIVNDFQKGDIAEGYSVSREKKESFPLTVTSAQKNPTAFYLCASIALGTGGSEAFFGQGTRLTVV.

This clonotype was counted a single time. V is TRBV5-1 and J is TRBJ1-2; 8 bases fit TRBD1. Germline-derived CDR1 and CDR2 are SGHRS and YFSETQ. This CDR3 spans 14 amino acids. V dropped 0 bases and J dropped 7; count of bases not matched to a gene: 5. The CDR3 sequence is CASSLAGGVSGYTF. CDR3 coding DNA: TGCGCCAGCAGCTTGGCAGGGGGCGTCAGTGGCTACACCTTC.

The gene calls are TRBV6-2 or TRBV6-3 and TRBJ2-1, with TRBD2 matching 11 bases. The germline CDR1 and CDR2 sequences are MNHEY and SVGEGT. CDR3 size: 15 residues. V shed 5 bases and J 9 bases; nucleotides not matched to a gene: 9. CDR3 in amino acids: CASSVGLAAQGEQFF. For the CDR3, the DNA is TGTGCCAGCAGTGTGGGACTAGCGGCCCAGGGTGAGCAGTTCTTC.

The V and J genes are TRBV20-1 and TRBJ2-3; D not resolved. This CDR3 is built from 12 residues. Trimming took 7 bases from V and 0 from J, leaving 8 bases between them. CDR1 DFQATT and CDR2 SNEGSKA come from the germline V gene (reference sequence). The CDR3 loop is CSGFGSTDTQYF. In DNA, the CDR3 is TGCAGTGGTTTCGGCAGCACAGATACGCAGTATTTT.

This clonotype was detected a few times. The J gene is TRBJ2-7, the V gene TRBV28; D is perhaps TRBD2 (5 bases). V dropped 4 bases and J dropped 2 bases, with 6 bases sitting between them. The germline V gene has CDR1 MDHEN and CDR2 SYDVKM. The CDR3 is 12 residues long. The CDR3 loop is CASSSGTYEQYF. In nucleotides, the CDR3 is TGTGCCAGCAGTTCCGGGACCTACGAGCAGTACTTC.

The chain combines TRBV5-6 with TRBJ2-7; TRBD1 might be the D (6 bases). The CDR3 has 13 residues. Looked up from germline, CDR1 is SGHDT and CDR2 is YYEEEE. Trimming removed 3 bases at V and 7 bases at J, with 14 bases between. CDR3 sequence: CASSWGTGMEQYF. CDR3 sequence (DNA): TGTGCCAGCAGCTGGGGCACAGGGATGGAGCAGTACTTC.

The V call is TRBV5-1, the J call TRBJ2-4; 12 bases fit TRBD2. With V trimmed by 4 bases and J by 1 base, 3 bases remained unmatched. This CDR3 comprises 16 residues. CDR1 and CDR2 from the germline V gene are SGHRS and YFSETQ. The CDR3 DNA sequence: TGCGCCAGCAGCGCAACTAGCGGGGGGGCCAAAAACATTCAGTACTTC. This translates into CASSATSGGAKNIQYF.

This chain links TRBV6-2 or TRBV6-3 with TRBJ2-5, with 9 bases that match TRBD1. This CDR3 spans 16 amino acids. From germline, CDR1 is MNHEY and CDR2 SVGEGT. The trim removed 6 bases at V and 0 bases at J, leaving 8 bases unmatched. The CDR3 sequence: CASRRPGQGHQETQYF. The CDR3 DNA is TGTGCCAGCAGACGCCCGGGACAGGGACACCAAGAGACCCAGTACTTC.

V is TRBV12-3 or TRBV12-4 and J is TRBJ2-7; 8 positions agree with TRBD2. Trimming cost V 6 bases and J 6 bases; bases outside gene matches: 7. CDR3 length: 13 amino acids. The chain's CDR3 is CASSSGTRREQYF. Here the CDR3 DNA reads TGTGCCAGCAGCTCCGGGACTAGGCGCGAGCAGTACTTC.

The CDR3 nucleotides are TGTGCCAGCAGTGCCCGGGGAGCTAACTATGGCTACACCTTC. The encoded protein is CASSARGANYGYTF. This sequence joins TRBV6-1 and TRBJ1-2; D call uncertain. This CDR3 is built from 14 residues. Germline V gene data show CDR1 as MNHNS and CDR2 as SASEGT. V was pared by 4 bases and J by 0 bases, with 9 bases between.

The CDR3 sequence is CASSLAIGDHETQYF. CDR3 bases: TGTGCCAGCAGCTTGGCGATCGGGGATCACGAGACCCAGTACTTC. This chain connects TRBV5-4 to TRBJ2-5; D is perhaps TRBD2 (5 bases). The V end lost 0 bases, the J end lost 5 bases, and 14 bases lay between the germline ends. The CDR3 length is 15 residues. The germline V gene has CDR1 SGHNT and CDR2 YYREEE (reference sequence). The whole variable domain, filled in from reference TRBV5-4 and TRBJ2-5, reads ETGVTQSPTHLIKTRGQQVTLRCSSQSGHNTVSWYQQALGQGPQFIFQYYREEENGRGNFPPRFSGLQFPNYSSELNVNALELDDSALYLCASSLAIGDHETQYFGPGTRLLVL.

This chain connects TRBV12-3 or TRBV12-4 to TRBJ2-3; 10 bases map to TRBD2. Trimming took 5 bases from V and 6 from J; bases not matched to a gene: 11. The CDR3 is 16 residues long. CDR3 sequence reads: CASSHQSGGALDTQYF. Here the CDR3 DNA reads TGTGCCAGCAGTCATCAGAGCGGGGGGGCCCTCGATACGCAGTATTTT.

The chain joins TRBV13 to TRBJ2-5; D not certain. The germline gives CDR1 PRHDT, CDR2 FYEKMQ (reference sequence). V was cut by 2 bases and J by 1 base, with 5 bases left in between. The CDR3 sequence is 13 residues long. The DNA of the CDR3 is TGTGCCAGCAGCTTAACTGTCCAAGAGACCCAGTACTTC. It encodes CASSLTVQETQYF.

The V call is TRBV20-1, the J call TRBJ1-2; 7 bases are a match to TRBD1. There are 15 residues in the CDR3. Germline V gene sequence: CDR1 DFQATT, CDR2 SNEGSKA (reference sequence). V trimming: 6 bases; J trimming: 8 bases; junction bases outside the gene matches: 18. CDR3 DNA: TGCAGTGCCAAACCGCTCGACAGGGTAATGTCGGGCTACACCTTC. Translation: CSAKPLDRVMSGYTF.

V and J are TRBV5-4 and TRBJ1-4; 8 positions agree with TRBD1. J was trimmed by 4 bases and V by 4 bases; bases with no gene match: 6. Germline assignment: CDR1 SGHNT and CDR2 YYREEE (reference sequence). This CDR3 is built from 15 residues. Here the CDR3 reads CASSPTGEDNEKLFF. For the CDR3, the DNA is TGTGCCAGCAGCCCGACAGGGGAGGATAATGAAAAACTGTTTTTT. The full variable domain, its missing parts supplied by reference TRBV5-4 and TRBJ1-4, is ETGVTQSPTHLIKTRGQQVTLRCSSQSGHNTVSWYQQALGQGPQFIFQYYREEENGRGNFPPRFSGLQFPNYSSELNVNALELDDSALYLCASSPTGEDNEKLFFGSGTQLSVL.

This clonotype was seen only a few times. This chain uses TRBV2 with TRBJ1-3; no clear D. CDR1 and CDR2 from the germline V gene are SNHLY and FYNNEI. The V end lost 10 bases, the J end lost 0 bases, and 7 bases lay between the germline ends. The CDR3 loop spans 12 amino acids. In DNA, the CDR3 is TGTGCCACCCGAAGCTCTGGAAACACCATATATTTT. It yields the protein CATRSSGNTIYF.

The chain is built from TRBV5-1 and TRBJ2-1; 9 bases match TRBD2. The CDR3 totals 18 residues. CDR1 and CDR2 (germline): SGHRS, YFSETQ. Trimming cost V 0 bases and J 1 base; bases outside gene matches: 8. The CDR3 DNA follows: TGCGCCAGCAGCTTGGAAGGTCTAGCGGGGAGGTCCTACAATGAGCAGTTCTTC. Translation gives CASSLEGLAGRSYNEQFF.

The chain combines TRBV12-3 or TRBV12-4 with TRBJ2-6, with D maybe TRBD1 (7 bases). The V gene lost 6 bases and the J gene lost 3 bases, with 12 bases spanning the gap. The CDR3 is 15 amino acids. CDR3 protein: CASRPQGGGANVLTF. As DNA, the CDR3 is TGTGCCAGCAGACCGCAGGGGGGTGGGGCCAACGTCCTGACTTTC.